The source of this T cell receptor (beta chain) is a study of control samples from healthy donors and cancer patients (dated by TCRdb to the early 2020s). Looking up the germline V gene (reference sequence) yields CDR1 GTSNPN and CDR2 SVGIG. Germline trimming: 2 bases from V, 9 bases from J; junction bases outside gene matches: 4. The CDR3 holds 12 amino acids from the cysteine to the phenylalanine. Here the CDR3 DNA is all that survives: 36 bases in frame from base 1. To prepare the library, the immunoSEQ multiplex PCR assay was applied. TCRdb retrieved this table from immuneACCESS and kept in-frame rearrangements only. Not all clones are present; in checked studies, unresolved V genes account for under half, and no reason is known for the remainder. Present in this sample are roughly 160,000 clones, around 88% of which were seen just once. Jointly, the top ten make up around 5% of the sample. In regard to this clone: Its antigen remains unidentified. One base away there is no much larger clone; base qualities are not given.

This chain is built from TRBV30 and TRBJ2-1, and 7 bases in between align with TRBD1. This TCR derives from a woman in her 30s in good health. The source material was blood. Here the CDR3 is given as CAWSPGQVEQFF. The sequenced DNA is TGTGCCTGGAGTCCCGGACAGGTTGAGCAGTTCTTC.